Presented here are 21 T cell receptor beta chains from one specimen sequenced in a study of blood T cell repertoires in COVID-19 (dated by TCRdb to between 2020 and 2021). Library generation was performed with the immunoSEQ multiplex PCR assay. TCRdb re-hosts the immuneACCESS table, in-frame sequences only. Its copies lack some clones; in the studies checked, an unresolved V gene accounts for under half of them, and the cause for the rest is not known. The sample contains fewer than 300,000 clones, 70% to 80% of them found a single time. Of the sample, about 3.5% falls within the top ten clones. Sequences were obtained from peripheral blood. The source is a woman older than 75 with acute or convalescent COVID-19.

The rearrangement joins TRBV5-4 to TRBJ2-5; D may be TRBD1 (6 bases). Germline V gives CDR1 SGHNT, CDR2 YYREEE (reference sequence). The length of the CDR3 is 15 residues. Trimming left V 2 bases short and J 4 bases short, with 15 bases between. As DNA, the CDR3 is TGTGCCAGCAGCTTTGGCCAGGGGTTAGTAGAGACCCAGTACTTC. Encoded protein: CASSFGQGLVETQYF.

The gene calls are TRBV5-1 and TRBJ1-5, with 10 bases matching TRBD1. Germline V gene data show CDR1 as SGHRS and CDR2 as YFSETQ. With V trimmed by 4 bases and J by 3 bases, 7 bases remained unmatched. CDR3 length equals 16 residues. CDR3 sequence (DNA): TGCGCCAGCAGCCCCGGGACAGGGGTTGACAATCAGCCCCAGCATTTT. Protein: CASSPGTGVDNQPQHF.

V and J are TRBV20-1 and TRBJ1-5, with TRBD1 as a possible D gene (5 bases). Trimming shortened V by 3 bases and J by 0 bases, and 9 bases separated the two germline ends. Looked up from germline, CDR1 is DFQATT and CDR2 is SNEGSKA (reference sequence). The CDR3 is 14 amino acids. The CDR3 is CSASGRVSNQPQHF. The CDR3 coding sequence is TGCAGTGCTAGTGGCAGGGTTAGCAATCAGCCCCAGCATTTT.

The rearrangement links TRBV5-4 to TRBJ1-3; 10 bases align to TRBD1. The trim removed 4 bases at V and 0 bases at J, leaving 7 bases unmatched. CDR1 and CDR2 from the germline V gene are SGHNT and YYREEE (reference sequence). The CDR3 is made up of 17 amino acids. The CDR3 region is CASSPGQGGLSGNTIYF. CDR3 sequence (DNA): TGTGCCAGCAGCCCTGGACAGGGGGGCCTCTCTGGAAACACCATATATTTT.

The chain employs TRBV18 and TRBJ1-1; tentative D call: TRBD1 (6 bases). The V end was cut by 5 bases, the J end by 4 bases, with 17 bases between. The CDR3 is 15 residues long. In germline, CDR1 is KGHSH, CDR2 LQKENI. CDR3 DNA: TGTGCCAGCTCATATATCAGGGGTGGGCTCACTGAAGCTTTCTTT. This sequence encodes CASSYIRGGLTEAFF.

The chain couples TRBV7-6 to TRBJ2-5, with 10 bases fitting TRBD1. Germline assignment: CDR1 SGHVS and CDR2 FNYEAQ. The CDR3 contains 17 residues. Trimming cost V 4 bases and J 5 bases; bases outside gene matches: 13. The CDR3 coding sequence is TGTGCCAGCAGCTACCTGGGGGGGACAGGGGTAGGGGAGACCCAGTACTTC. It translates to CASSYLGGTGVGETQYF.

This sequence joins TRBV6-5 and TRBJ1-5; 7 nucleotides agree with TRBD1. The J segment lost 7 bases and the V segment lost 8 bases, leaving 14 bases of the junction unmatched. CDR3 length: 15 amino acids. Germline-derived CDR1 and CDR2 are MNHEY and SVGAGI. CDR3 nucleotides: TGTGCCAGCCGCTCGTCGGGATTAGGGGGCCAGCCCCAGCATTTT. Its protein is CASRSSGLGGQPQHF.

This clone has just a few counts. This chain connects TRBV19 to TRBJ1-5, with TRBD1 identical over 7 bases. Germline V gene data show CDR1 as LNHDA and CDR2 as SQIVND (reference sequence). V was pared by 3 bases and J by 0 bases, with 5 bases of the junction left unmatched. The CDR3 length is 16 residues. CDR3 coding DNA: TGTGCCAGTAGTATTCATGGACAGGATAGCAATCAGCCCCAGCATTTT. It encodes CASSIHGQDSNQPQHF. The full variable domain, its missing parts supplied by reference TRBV19 and TRBJ1-5, is DGGITQSPKYLFRKEGQNVTLSCEQNLNHDAMYWYRQDPGQGLRLIYYSQIVNDFQKGDIAEGYSVSREKKESFPLTVTSAQKNPTAFYLCASSIHGQDSNQPQHFGDGTRLSIL.

This chain joins TRBV5-1 and TRBJ1-1, with 7 bases fitting TRBD1. V lost 4 bases and J lost 1; bases outside the gene matches: 7. Germline CDR1 is SGHRS and CDR2 is YFSETQ. The CDR3 sequence is 15 residues long. CDR3 protein: CASSPTGTANTEAFF. CDR3 DNA sequence: TGCGCCAGCAGCCCCACCGGGACAGCGAACACTGAAGCTTTCTTT.

The V gene is TRBV21-1, the J gene TRBJ1-2; the table assigns TRBD1, which was not confirmed against the DNA. TRBV21-1 is given as a pseudogene. The CDR3 totals 14 residues. CDR3 in amino acids: CASSKVGRFYGYTF. In DNA form, the CDR3 reads TGTGCCAGCAGCAAAGTGGGCAGGTTCTATGGCTACACCTTC.

The rearrangement joins TRBV5-1 to TRBJ2-4; no firm D call. The V end was cut by 4 bases, the J end by 0 bases, with 17 bases between. CDR3 size: 17 residues. Germline values: CDR1 SGHRS, CDR2 YFSETQ. The CDR3 protein is CASSLNSSFLAKNIQYF. In DNA form, the CDR3 reads TGCGCCAGCAGCCTAAATAGCAGCTTTCTAGCCAAAAACATTCAGTACTTC.

The chain employs TRBV6-5 and TRBJ2-2, with 13 bases aligning to TRBD2. The CDR3 spans 15 residues. Trimming cost V 5 bases and J 3 bases; bases outside gene matches: 0. Germline V lookup: CDR1 MNHEY, CDR2 SVGAGI. The CDR3: CASSTSGRDTGELFF. The DNA for the CDR3 is TGTGCCAGCAGTACTAGCGGGAGGGACACCGGGGAGCTGTTTTTT.

This chain joins TRBV12-3 or TRBV12-4 and TRBJ2-7, with 7 bases fitting TRBD2. After removal of 6 bases from V and 4 bases from J, the junction contained 6 bases not matched to a gene. The CDR3 is 13 amino acids. This CDR3 reads CASRERDRYEQYF. Written as DNA, the CDR3 is TGTGCCAGCAGGGAGCGGGATAGGTACGAGCAGTACTTC.

The chain links TRBV10-3 to TRBJ2-3; a possible D gene is TRBD1 (6 bases). Germline V lookup: CDR1 ENHRY, CDR2 SYGVKD. The CDR3 totals 14 residues. The germline V and J ends were trimmed by 2 bases and 5 bases, with 11 bases remaining between them. The chain's CDR3 is CAISETGKVDTQYF. The CDR3 region has the DNA TGTGCCATCAGTGAGACAGGGAAGGTAGATACGCAGTATTTT.

The genes are TRBV3-1 (or the pseudogene TRBV3-2) and TRBJ2-5; possible D gene TRBD2, 6 bases. CDR1 LGHDT and CDR2 YNNKEL come from the germline V gene (reference sequence). Between the trimmed V and J ends, which lost 1 base and 1 base, there was a span of 10 bases. The CDR3 length is 15 residues. The CDR3 is CASSQGGVAQETQYF. In DNA form, the CDR3 reads TGTGCCAGCAGCCAAGGGGGGGTGGCCCAAGAGACCCAGTACTTC.

J is TRBJ2-1 and V is TRBV5-1; 8 positions match TRBD2. The V segment lost 4 bases and the J segment 7 bases; nucleotides outside the gene matches: 13. CDR3 size: 16 residues. Germline assignment: CDR1 SGHRS and CDR2 YFSETQ. For the CDR3, the DNA is TGCGCCAGCAGCCAAGGGGCTAGCGGGCTCTCAAATGAGCAGTTCTTC. Protein: CASSQGASGLSNEQFF. Full variable domain (outside the CDR3, taken from reference TRBV5-1 and TRBJ2-1): KAGVTQTPRYLIKTRGQQVTLSCSPISGHRSVSWYQQTPGQGLQFLFEYFSETQRNKGNFPGRFSGRQFSNSRSEMNVSTLELGDSALYLCASSQGASGLSNEQFFGPGTRLTVL.

The chain uses TRBV19 and TRBJ1-2; perhaps TRBD1 as D (6 bases). This CDR3 comprises 14 residues. The germline gives CDR1 LNHDA, CDR2 SQIVND (reference sequence). Trimming cost V 7 bases and J 6 bases, with 18 bases left between them. CDR3 region: CASIGTSFVNGYTF. CDR3 in DNA: TGTGCCAGTATTGGGACAAGTTTTGTCAATGGCTACACCTTC.

This rearrangement joins TRBV30 to TRBJ1-3; D is uncertain. The CDR3 is 14 amino acids. V shed 1 base and J shed 0 bases, with 7 bases lying between them. Germline loops: CDR1 GTSNPN, CDR2 SVGIG (reference sequence). CDR3 coding DNA: TGTGCCTGGAGTGGAAGCTTCTCTGGAAACACCATATATTTT. Its protein is CAWSGSFSGNTIYF.

The V and J genes are TRBV2 and TRBJ2-7; 8 bases fit TRBD1. Germline CDR1 reads SNHLY; CDR2 reads FYNNEI. This CDR3 has 14 amino acids. J gave up 2 bases and V 4 bases, and 4 bases lay outside the gene matches. The CDR3 spells CASSAGTGPYEQYF. The CDR3 DNA is TGTGCCAGCAGTGCCGGGACAGGCCCCTACGAGCAGTACTTC.

The chain combines TRBV9 with TRBJ2-5; TRBD2 matches 8 bases. CDR1 and CDR2 from the germline V gene are SGDLS and YYNGEE. V lost 4 bases, J lost 1 base, and 6 bases stayed unmatched. The CDR3 has 15 residues. The chain's CDR3 is CASSPFTSGQETQYF. The CDR3 DNA reads as TGTGCCAGCAGCCCCTTTACTAGCGGCCAAGAGACCCAGTACTTC. The variable domain in full, completed from reference TRBV9 and TRBJ2-5, reads DSGVTQTPKHLITATGQRVTLRCSPRSGDLSVYWYQQSLDQGLQFLIQYYNGEERAKGNILERFSAQQFPDLHSELNLSSLELGDSALYFCASSPFTSGQETQYFGPGTRLLVL.

This clone occurred a few times. This chain connects TRBV6-5 to TRBJ2-1; 8 bases are a match to TRBD2. V was pared by 7 bases and J by 4 bases, with 9 bases of the junction left unmatched. The CDR3 length is 15 residues. Germline assignment: CDR1 MNHEY and CDR2 SVGAGI. In nucleotides, the CDR3 is TGTGCCAGCACAAATGTCGGGGGGGGTTACAATGAGCAGTTCTTC. Protein sequence: CASTNVGGGYNEQFF.